This note documents a single T cell receptor beta chain sequence. The antigen is not known. 60 Vbeta and 13 Jbeta primers were used in PCR. The protocol was immunoSEQ multiplex PCR, while the TCRdb copy is restricted to in-frame clones and leaves out a portion. The sample has under 200,000 clones, more than 75% seen once. This specimen belongs to a study of cytomegalovirus exposure and HLA in healthy donors. Study in general: From about 200 million T cells, an earlier analysis saw some 120 million unique TCR beta sequences. Findings of the study overall: In a later analysis, compared with equally common non-associated chains, HLA-associated beta chains were more expanded.

The CDR3 runs 14 residues. From germline, CDR1 is MNHEY and CDR2 SVGAGI. Deletions cut 8 bases from V and 6 bases from J, with 16 bases between. The chain uses TRBV6-5 and TRBJ2-2; a weak D match, TRBD2 (5 bases). The specimen was PBMCs. This clonotype originated in a woman aged 18 to 35 in good health and CMV-seronegative. DNA for the CDR3: TGTGCCAGCGTGTCGTTGGGAGTGGCCGGGGAGCTGTTTTTT. Encoded protein: CASVSLGVAGELFF.